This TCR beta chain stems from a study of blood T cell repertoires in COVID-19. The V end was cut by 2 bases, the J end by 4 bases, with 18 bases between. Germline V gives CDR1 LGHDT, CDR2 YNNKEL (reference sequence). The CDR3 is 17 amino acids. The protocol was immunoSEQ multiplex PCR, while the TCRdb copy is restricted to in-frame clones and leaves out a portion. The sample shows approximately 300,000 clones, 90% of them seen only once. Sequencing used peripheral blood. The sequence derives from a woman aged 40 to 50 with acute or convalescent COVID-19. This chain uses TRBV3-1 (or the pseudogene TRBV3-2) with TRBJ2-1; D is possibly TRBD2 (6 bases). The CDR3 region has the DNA TGTGCCAGCAGCCAAACCCTATCGGGGGATTTGTACAATGAGCAGTTCTTC. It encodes CASSQTLSGDLYNEQFF.